Given below is one T cell receptor (beta chain) in context. Its target is not known. The data were taken from a study of T cell repertoires in cytomegalovirus infection. As for the study in general: Both recently identified HLA-C-restricted and well-studied HLA-B-restricted CMV epitopes were used in the study.

Each CDR3 protein gets one entry after TCRdb re-called the reads with MiXCR. In the table there are a few hundred thousand distinct CDR3 sequences, roughly 42% of which are singletons. The sequence was collected from a human donor in good health (CMV status not recorded). Some clones in this sample may be carry-over from other donors' samples. The starting material was cultured PBMCs, obtained from culture after CMV antigen stimulation.

CDR3 DNA: TGTGCCAGCAATAACAGGGATTCACCCCTCCACTTT. Its translation is CASNNRDSPLHF. This chain joins TRBV28 and TRBJ1-6; possible D gene TRBD1, 6 bases. Trimming removed 7 bases from V and 8 bases from J, with 9 bases in between. Germline assignment: CDR1 MDHEN and CDR2 SYDVKM. This CDR3 is built from 12 residues.